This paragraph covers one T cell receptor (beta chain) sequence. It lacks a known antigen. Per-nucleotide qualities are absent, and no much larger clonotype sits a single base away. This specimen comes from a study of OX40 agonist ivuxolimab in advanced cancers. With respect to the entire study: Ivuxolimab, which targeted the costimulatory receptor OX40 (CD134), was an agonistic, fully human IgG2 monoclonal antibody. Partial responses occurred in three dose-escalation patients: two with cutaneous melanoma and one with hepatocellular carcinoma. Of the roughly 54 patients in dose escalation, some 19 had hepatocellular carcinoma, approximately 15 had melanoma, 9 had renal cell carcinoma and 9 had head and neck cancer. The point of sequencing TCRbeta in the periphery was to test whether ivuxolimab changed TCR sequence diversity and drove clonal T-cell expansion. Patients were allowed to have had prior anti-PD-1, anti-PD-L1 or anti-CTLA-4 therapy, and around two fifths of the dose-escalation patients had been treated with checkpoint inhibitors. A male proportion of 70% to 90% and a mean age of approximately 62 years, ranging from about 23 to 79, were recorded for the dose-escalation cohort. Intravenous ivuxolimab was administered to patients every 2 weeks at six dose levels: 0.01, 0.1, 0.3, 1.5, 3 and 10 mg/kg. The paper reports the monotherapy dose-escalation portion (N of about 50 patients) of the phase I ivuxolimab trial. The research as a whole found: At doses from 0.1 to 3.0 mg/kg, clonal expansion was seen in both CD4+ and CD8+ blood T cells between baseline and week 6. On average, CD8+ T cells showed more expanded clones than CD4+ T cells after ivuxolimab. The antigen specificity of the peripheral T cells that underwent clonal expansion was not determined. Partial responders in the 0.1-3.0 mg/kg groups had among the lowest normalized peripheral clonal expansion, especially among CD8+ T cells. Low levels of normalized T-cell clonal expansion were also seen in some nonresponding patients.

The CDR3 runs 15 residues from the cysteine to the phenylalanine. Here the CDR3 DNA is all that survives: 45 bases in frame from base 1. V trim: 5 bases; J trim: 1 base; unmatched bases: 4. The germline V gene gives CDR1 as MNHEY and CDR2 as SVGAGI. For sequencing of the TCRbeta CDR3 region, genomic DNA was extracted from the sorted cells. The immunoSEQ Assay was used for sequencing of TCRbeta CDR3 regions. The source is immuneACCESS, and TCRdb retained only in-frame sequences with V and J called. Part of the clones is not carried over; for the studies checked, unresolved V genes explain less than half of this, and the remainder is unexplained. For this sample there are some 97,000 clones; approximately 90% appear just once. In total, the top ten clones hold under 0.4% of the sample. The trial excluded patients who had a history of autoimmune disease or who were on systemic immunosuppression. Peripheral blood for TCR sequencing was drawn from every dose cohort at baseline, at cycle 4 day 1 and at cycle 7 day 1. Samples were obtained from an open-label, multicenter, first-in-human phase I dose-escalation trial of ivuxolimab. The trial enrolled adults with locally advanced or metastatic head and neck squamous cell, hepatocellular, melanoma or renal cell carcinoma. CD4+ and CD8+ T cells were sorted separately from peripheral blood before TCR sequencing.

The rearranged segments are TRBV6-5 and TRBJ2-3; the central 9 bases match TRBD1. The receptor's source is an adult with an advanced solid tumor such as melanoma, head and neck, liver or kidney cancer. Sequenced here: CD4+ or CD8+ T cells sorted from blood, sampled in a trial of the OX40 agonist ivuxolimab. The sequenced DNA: TGTGCCAGCAGTCTGAGACAGGGGGGCACAGATACGCAGTATTTT. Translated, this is CASSLRQGGTDTQYF.